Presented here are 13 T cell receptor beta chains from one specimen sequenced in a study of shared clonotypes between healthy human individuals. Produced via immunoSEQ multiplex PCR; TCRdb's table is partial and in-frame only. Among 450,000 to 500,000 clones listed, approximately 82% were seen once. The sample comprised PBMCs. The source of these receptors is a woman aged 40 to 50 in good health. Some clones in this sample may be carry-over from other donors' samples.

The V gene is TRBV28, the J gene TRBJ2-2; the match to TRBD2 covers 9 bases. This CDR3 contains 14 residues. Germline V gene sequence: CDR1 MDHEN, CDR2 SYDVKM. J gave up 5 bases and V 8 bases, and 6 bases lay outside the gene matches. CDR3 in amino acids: CASRIAGETGELFF. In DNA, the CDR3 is TGTGCCAGCCGCATAGCGGGAGAGACCGGGGAGCTGTTTTTT.

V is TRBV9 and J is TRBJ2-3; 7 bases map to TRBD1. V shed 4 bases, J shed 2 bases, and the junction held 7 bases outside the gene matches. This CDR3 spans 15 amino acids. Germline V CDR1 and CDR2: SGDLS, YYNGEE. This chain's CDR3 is CASSPGTVLTDTQYF. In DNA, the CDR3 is TGTGCCAGCAGCCCAGGGACAGTCCTCACAGATACGCAGTATTTT.

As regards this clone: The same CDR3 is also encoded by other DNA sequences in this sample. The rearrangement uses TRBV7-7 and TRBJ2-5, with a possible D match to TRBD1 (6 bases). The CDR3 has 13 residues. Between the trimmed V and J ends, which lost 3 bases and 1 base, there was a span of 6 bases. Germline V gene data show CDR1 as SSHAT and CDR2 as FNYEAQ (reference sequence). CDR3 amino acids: CASSLDSQETQYF. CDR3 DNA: TGTGCCAGCAGCTTGGACAGCCAAGAGACCCAGTACTTC.

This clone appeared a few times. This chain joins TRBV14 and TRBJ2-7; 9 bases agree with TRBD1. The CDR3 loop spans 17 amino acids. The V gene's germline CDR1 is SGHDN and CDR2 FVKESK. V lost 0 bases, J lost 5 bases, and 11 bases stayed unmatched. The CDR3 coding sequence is TGTGCCAGCAGCCAAGATTCCCCTCCACAGGGGGCCCACGAGCAGTACTTC. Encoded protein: CASSQDSPPQGAHEQYF.

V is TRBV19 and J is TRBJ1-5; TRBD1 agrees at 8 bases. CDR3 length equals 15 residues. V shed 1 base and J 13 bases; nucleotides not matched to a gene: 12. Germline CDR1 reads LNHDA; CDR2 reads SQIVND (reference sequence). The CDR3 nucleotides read TGTGCCAGTAGTATAGTTTCGGACAGGGCGCCTTCACAGCATTTT. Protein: CASSIVSDRAPSQHF.

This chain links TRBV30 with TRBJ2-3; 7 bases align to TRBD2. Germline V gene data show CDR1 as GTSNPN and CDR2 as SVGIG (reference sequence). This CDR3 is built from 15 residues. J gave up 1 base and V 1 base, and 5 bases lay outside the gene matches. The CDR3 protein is CAWSAGGGGTDTQYF. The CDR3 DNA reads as TGTGCCTGGAGTGCGGGGGGTGGAGGCACAGATACGCAGTATTTT.

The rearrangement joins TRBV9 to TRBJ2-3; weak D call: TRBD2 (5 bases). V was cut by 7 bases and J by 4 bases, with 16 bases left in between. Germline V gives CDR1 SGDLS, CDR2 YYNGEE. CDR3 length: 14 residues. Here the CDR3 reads CASSEWSGPDTQYF. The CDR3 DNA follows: TGTGCCAGCTCCGAGTGGAGCGGACCAGATACGCAGTATTTT.

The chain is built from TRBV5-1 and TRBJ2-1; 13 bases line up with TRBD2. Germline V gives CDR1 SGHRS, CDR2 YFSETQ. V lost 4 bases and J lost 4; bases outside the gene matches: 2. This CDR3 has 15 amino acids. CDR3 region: CASSRTSGGYNEQFF. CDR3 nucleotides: TGCGCCAGCAGCCGGACTAGCGGGGGTTACAATGAGCAGTTCTTC.

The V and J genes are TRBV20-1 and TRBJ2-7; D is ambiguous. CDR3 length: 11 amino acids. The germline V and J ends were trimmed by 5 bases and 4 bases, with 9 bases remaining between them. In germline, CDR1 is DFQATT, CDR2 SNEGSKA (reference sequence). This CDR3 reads CSAPELYEQYF. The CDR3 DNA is TGCAGTGCTCCCGAGTTGTACGAGCAGTACTTC.

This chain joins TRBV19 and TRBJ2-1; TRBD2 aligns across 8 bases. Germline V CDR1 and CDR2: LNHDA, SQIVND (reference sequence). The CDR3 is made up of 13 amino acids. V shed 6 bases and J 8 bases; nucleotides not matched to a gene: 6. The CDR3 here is CASRREAGYEQFF. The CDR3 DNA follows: TGTGCCAGTAGGCGGGAGGCCGGTTATGAGCAGTTCTTC. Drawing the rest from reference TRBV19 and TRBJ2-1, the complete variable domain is DGGITQSPKYLFRKEGQNVTLSCEQNLNHDAMYWYRQDPGQGLRLIYYSQIVNDFQKGDIAEGYSVSREKKESFPLTVTSAQKNPTAFYLCASRREAGYEQFFGPGTRLTVL.

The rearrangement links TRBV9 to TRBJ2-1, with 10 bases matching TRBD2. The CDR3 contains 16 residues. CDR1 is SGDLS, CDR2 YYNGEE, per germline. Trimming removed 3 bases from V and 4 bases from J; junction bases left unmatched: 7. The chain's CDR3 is CASSAALAGEYNEQFF. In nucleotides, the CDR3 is TGTGCCAGCAGCGCCGCTCTAGCGGGAGAATACAATGAGCAGTTCTTC.

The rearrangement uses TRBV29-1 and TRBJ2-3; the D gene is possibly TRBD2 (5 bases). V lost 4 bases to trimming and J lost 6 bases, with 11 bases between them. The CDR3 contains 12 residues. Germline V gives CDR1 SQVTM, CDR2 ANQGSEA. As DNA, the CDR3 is TGCAGCGTTGGAGCTAGCATGGATACGCAGTATTTT. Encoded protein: CSVGASMDTQYF.

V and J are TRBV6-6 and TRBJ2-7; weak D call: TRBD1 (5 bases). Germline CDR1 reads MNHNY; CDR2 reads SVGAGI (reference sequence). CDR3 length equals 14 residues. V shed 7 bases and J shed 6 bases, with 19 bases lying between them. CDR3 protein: CASMGLRSRFEQYF. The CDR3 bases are TGTGCCAGCATGGGGCTGAGATCTAGGTTCGAGCAGTACTTC.